The 3 T cell receptor beta chains given below trace back to one sample, sequenced in a study of vaccination and CD4 T cells after COVID-19. Specified time point: late sampling 161 to 241 days after vaccination in a few convalescent patients. MiXCR was run by TCRdb on the PCR reads, yielding one entry per CDR3 protein. Of 25,000 to 35,000 distinct CDR3 sequences in the sample, roughly 50% were seen once. The sequenced sample was CD4+ T cells from blood, obtained about 7 months after SARS-CoV-2 vaccination. These receptors all come from a human donor who had recovered from COVID-19.

The CDR3 DNA is TGTGCCAGCAGGGCGGACGGGAACACCGGGGAGCTGTTTTTT. Amino acid sequence: CASRADGNTGELFF. The chain joins TRBV2 to TRBJ2-2; D call uncertain. CDR3 length: 14 residues. The V gene lost 6 bases and the J gene lost 1 base, with 9 bases spanning the gap. Germline CDR1 is SNHLY and CDR2 is FYNNEI.

The chain links TRBV7-2 to TRBJ1-5; D ambiguous. The germline V gene has CDR1 SGHTA and CDR2 FQGNSA. The CDR3 totals 15 residues. The V and J ends lost 2 bases and 0 bases respectively, with 8 bases between them. The DNA for the CDR3 is TGTGCCAGCAGCTTATACCCTTCTAGCAATCAGCCCCAGCATTTT. Residues: CASSLYPSSNQPQHF. Drawing the rest from reference TRBV7-2 and TRBJ1-5, the complete variable domain is GAGVSQSPSNKVTEKGKDVELRCDPISGHTALYWYRQSLGQGLEFLIYFQGNSAPDKSGLPSDRFSAERTGGSVSTLTIQRTQQEDSAVYLCASSLYPSSNQPQHFGDGTRLSIL.

In DNA form, the CDR3 reads TGTGCCAGCAGCTTCCCGGGACAGAGGAATGAGCAGTTCTTC. Translation: CASSFPGQRNEQFF. This rearrangement joins TRBV7-3 to TRBJ2-1; 7 nucleotides align to TRBD1. CDR3 size: 14 residues. The junction had 6 bases not matched to a gene; V was cut back by 3 bases and J by 7 bases. The germline gives CDR1 SGHTA, CDR2 FQGTGA. The complete variable domain, with remaining parts taken from reference TRBV7-3 and TRBJ2-1, reads GAGVSQTPSNKVTEKGKYVELRCDPISGHTALYWYRQSLGQGPEFLIYFQGTGAADDSGLPNDRFFAVRPEGSVSTLKIQRTERGDSAVYLCASSFPGQRNEQFFGPGTRLTVL.